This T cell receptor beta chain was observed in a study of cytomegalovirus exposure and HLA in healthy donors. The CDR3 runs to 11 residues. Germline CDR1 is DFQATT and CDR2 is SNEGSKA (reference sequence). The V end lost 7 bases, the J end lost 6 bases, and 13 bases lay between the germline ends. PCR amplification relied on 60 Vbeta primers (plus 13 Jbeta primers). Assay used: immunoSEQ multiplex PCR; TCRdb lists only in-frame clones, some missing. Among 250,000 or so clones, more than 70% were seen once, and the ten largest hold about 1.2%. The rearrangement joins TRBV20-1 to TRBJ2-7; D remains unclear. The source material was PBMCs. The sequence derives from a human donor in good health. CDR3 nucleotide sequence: TGCAGTGTCAGTCGCGGTTCCGAGCAGTACTTC. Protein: CSVSRGSEQYF.